Described below is a single T cell receptor (beta chain) sequence and its context. What it binds is not known. These data come from a study of cytomegalovirus exposure and HLA in healthy donors. The germline CDR1 and CDR2 sequences are MDHEN and SYDVKM. CDR3 length: 13 residues. Trimming shortened V by 3 bases and J by 6 bases, and 12 bases separated the two germline ends. Study results and limitations: The majority of TCR sequences were rare, yet some public TCRs appeared in many donors.

PCR employed 60 Vbeta and 13 Jbeta primers. In the authors' methods: A follow-up analysis tallied about 88 million unique TCR beta chains, 9 million to 11 million shared. The assay was immunoSEQ multiplex PCR, and TCRdb's table has in-frame clones only and misses some. V and J calls and clone size are as listed in that table; D and trimming were resolved from the DNA. The sample shows 100,000 to 150,000 clones, about four fifths of them seen only once. Material for sequencing was PBMCs. The TCR sequence derives from a woman in her 40s in good health and CMV-seronegative. The rearrangement joins TRBV28 to TRBJ2-7; D might be TRBD2 (6 bases). The CDR3 bases are TGTGCCAGCAGTTTGGTCACCGGGGGCGAGCAGTACTTC. Its translation is CASSLVTGGEQYF.